This T cell receptor (beta chain) was sequenced in a study of T cell repertoires in cytomegalovirus infection (dated by TCRdb to the late 2010s). For the study in its entirety: The peptide stimulations were aimed at well-studied HLA-B-restricted epitopes as well as recently identified HLA-C-restricted CMV epitopes, whose presentation resists viral immunomodulation. Donor HLA type was relevant to the analysis, as public TCR beta signatures indicated carriage of CMV infection together with the matching HLA type.

In its sample, this clonotype was seen many times. This receptor's antigen is unknown. It has no much larger one-base neighbor in the sample; base qualities were not kept. What this sample's treatment or condition label stands for: in vitro stimulation with specific CMV peptide epitopes to enrich CMV-specific T cells. Sequencer: Illumina HiSeq 1500. The public reads were reanalyzed by TCRdb: fastp trimming at Q25, MiXCR alignment, in-frame beta chains only. Identical CDR3 protein sequences are pooled into one entry, listed with their most common genes and DNA. This sample lists roughly 990,000 distinct CDR3 sequences; 30% to 40% were detected once. The biggest ten clones account for roughly an eighth of the sample. Broad study findings and their caveats: In both this cohort and an independent roughly 330-donor cohort, the cumulative frequency of public TCR beta family members distinguished carriers of CMV infection plus the relevant HLA type. The ex vivo response was dominated by HLA-C-restricted CMV-specific TCR beta clonotypes, and the single most frequent clonotype in two of eight donors was supplied by these HLA-C-restricted clonotypes.

V loses 5 bases of germline sequence and J loses 2 bases, and the interval between the two ends is 14 bases. The CDR3 has 15 amino acids, counting the end cysteine and phenylalanine. Solely the CDR3 DNA is kept, with 45 bases framed from the first base. Looking up the germline V gene yields CDR1 SGHVS and CDR2 FNYEAQ. Recombination linked TRBV7-6 to TRBJ2-3; the D gene lacks a confident call. The sequences come from cultured CD8+ T cells from PBMCs, collected from culture after CMV antigen stimulation. The receptor's source is a human donor in good health (CMV status not recorded). Some clones in this sample may be carry-over from other donors' samples. The sequence in DNA is TGTGCCAGCAGCCGTCTACGGTCCGACACAGATACGCAGTATTTT. Translated, this is CASSRLRSDTDTQYF.